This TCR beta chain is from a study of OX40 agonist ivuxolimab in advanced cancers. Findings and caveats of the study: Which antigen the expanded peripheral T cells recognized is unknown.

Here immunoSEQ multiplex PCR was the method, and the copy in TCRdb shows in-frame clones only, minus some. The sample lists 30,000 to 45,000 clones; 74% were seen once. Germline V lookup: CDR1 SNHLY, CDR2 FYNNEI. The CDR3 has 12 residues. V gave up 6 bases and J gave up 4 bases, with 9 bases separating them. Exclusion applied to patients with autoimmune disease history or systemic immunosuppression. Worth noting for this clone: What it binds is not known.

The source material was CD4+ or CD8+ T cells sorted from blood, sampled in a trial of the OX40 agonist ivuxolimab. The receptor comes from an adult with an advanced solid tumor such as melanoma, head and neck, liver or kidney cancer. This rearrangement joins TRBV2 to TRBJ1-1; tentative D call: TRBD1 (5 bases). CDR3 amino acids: CASSRVVTEAFF. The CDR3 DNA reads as TGTGCCAGCAGCAGGGTCGTCACTGAAGCTTTCTTT.